A selection of T cell receptor beta chains follows, all from one sample in a study of T-cell memory formation after mild COVID-19. TCRdb ran MiXCR on the 5' RACE reads and lists one entry per CDR3 protein. The table records hundreds of thousands of distinct CDR3 sequences, about 23% of them present only once. The sample consisted of PBMCs or a T cell subset sorted from them (not recorded which). These receptors were taken from an adult woman who had mild COVID-19 (a few samples of this study predate the infection). Cell type and time point are not known. Both conserved end residues are trimmed from each CDR3.

v_call	j_call	cdr3_aa
TRBV7-2	TRBJ2-7	ASSLAEGLYEQY
TRBV7-2	TRBJ1-6	ASSLGPVQGGGNNSPLH
TRBV18	TRBJ2-7	ASSPPTLAPYEQY
TRBV5-1	TRBJ2-7	ASRDSAYEQY
TRBV24-1	TRBJ1-1	ATRAGTLKDTEAF
TRBV29-1	TRBJ2-3	SVAPSTDTQY
TRBV7-9	TRBJ2-4	ASSRSGAPKNIQY
TRBV7-3	TRBJ2-1	ASSLASLPFWEQF
TRBV10-3	TRBJ2-7	AISDKDTAEQY
TRBV7-9	TRBJ1-2	ASSWGQGQGYT
TRBV3-1	TRBJ2-7	ASSFRRQGLYEQY
TRBV5-6	TRBJ2-7	ASRGGTSGNYEQY
TRBV4-2	TRBJ2-2	ASSQDPSGKLF
TRBV4-1	TRBJ2-5	ASSQDRYGTPKGETQY
TRBV6-1	TRBJ2-1	ATGTSGRGNEQF
TRBV6-2/TRBV6-3	TRBJ2-7	ASSYVSGRLAAYEQY